Below are 21 T cell receptor beta chains sequenced from a single sample in a study of CD8 T cells in Susac syndrome (dated by TCRdb to between 2019 and 2020). Library preparation was by the immunoSEQ multiplex PCR assay. RNA was extracted with the RNeasy kit and roughly 0.5 to 1 ug was reverse transcribed using random hexamers. TCRdb ran its own pipeline on the public reads, namely fastp trimming at Q25 and MiXCR clone calling, and kept in-frame beta chains. One record per CDR3 amino acid sequence lists the most common genes and DNA. Recorded for this sample are about 140,000 distinct CDR3 sequences; 94% of them occurred a single time. Together, the top ten hold around 0.08% of the sample. Sequenced input: CD4+ T cells from PBMCs. The receptors come from a human donor in good health.

The chain couples TRBV3-1 to TRBJ2-2; 12 nucleotides line up with TRBD2. The CDR3 has 16 amino acids. V trimming: 6 bases; J trimming: 7 bases; junction bases outside the gene matches: 9. Germline assignment: CDR1 LGHDT and CDR2 YNNKEL (reference sequence). DNA for the CDR3: TGTGCCAGCAGAGCACGACTAGCGGGAGAGGTCGGGGAGCTGTTTTTT. Amino acid sequence: CASRARLAGEVGELFF. The variable domain in full, completed from reference TRBV3-1 and TRBJ2-2, reads DTAVSQTPKYLVTQMGNDKSIKCEQNLGHDTMYWYKQDSKKFLKIMFSYNNKELIINETVPNRFSPKSPDKAHLNLHINSLELGDSAVYFCASRARLAGEVGELFFGEGSRLTVL.

V and J are TRBV28 and TRBJ2-3; maybe TRBD2 (6 bases). V shed 3 bases and J shed 7 bases, with 23 bases lying between them. CDR1 MDHEN and CDR2 SYDVKM come from the germline V gene. CDR3 length: 17 residues. The CDR3 sequence is CASSFSSGSTSANTQYF. The CDR3 DNA reads TGTGCCAGCAGTTTCTCGAGCGGGTCCACGTCGGCGAATACGCAGTATTTT.

J is TRBJ1-1 and V is TRBV5-8, with unresolved D. Germline loops: CDR1 SGHTS, CDR2 YDEGEE. CDR3 length: 13 amino acids. V was clipped by 0 bases and J by 9 bases, with 12 bases between them. The CDR3 here is CASSLEGGLQAFF. CDR3 DNA sequence: TGTGCCAGCAGCTTGGAGGGTGGATTACAAGCTTTCTTT.

The J gene is TRBJ2-1, the V gene TRBV11-3; D assignment may be TRBD1 or TRBD2 (5 bases each). The V and J ends lost 2 bases and 10 bases respectively, with 12 bases between them. CDR1 is SGHNT, CDR2 YENEEA, per germline. The CDR3 contains 13 residues. CDR3 region: CASSLRPRGEQFF. CDR3 sequence (DNA): TGTGCCAGCAGCTTAAGGCCCCGGGGCGAGCAGTTCTTC.

The CDR3 bases are TGTGCCACCAGCAGAGTGCCTAGCGGGAGGATGGGGCCAGATACGCAGTATTTT. Its translation is CATSRVPSGRMGPDTQYF. The chain employs TRBV15 and TRBJ2-3, with 11 nucleotides matching TRBD2. Germline-derived CDR1 and CDR2 are LNHNV and YYDKDF (reference sequence). The CDR3 spans 18 residues. After removal of 1 base from V and 4 bases from J, the junction contained 10 bases not matched to a gene.

V is TRBV7-8 and J is TRBJ1-5; D uncertain. Germline CDR1 is SGHVS and CDR2 is FQNEAQ. The CDR3 runs 16 residues. V was pared by 3 bases and J by 4 bases, with 16 bases between. In DNA form, the CDR3 reads TGTGCCAGCAGCTTTGGAGGGCGCCTGGTTAATCAGCCCCAGCATTTT. Translated, it gives CASSFGGRLVNQPQHF.

The CDR3 sequence is CASSSPEGMKTQYF. The CDR3 region has the DNA TGCGCCAGCAGCAGCCCGGAAGGTATGAAGACCCAGTACTTC. The chain has TRBV4-1 and TRBJ2-5; D gene unclear. The CDR3 covers 14 residues. V dropped 5 bases and J dropped 6 bases, with 16 bases sitting between them. Looked up from germline, CDR1 is MGHRA and CDR2 is YSYEKL.

V usage is TRBV29-1 and J usage is TRBJ2-1, with 9 bases aligning to TRBD1. Per germline, CDR1 SQVTM and CDR2 ANQGSEA. V lost 7 bases, J lost 5 bases, and 9 bases stayed unmatched. The CDR3 is made up of 14 amino acids. CDR3 in amino acids: CSAGTGNVNNEQFF. DNA for the CDR3: TGCAGCGCCGGGACAGGGAACGTCAACAATGAGCAGTTCTTC.

This chain links TRBV5-4 with TRBJ2-5; 12 nucleotides align to TRBD2. V gave up 4 bases and J gave up 4 bases; unmatched junction bases: 5. The CDR3 totals 15 residues. The germline V gene encodes CDR1 SGHNT and CDR2 YYREEE (reference sequence). CDR3 sequence reads: CASSEGLAGTETQYF. The CDR3 DNA reads as TGTGCCAGCAGCGAAGGACTAGCGGGAACAGAGACCCAGTACTTC.

The CDR3 sequence: CASSPIKAYGYTF. As DNA, the CDR3 is TGTGCCAGCAGTCCGATCAAGGCCTATGGCTACACCTTC. J is TRBJ1-2 and V is TRBV2; D is uncertain. The CDR3 loop spans 13 amino acids. V lost 5 bases, J lost 4 bases, and 11 bases lay in between. In germline, CDR1 is SNHLY, CDR2 FYNNEI. Filled out from reference TRBV2 and TRBJ1-2, the complete variable domain reads EPEVTQTPSHQVTQMGQEVILRCVPISNHLYFYWYRQILGQKVEFLVSFYNNEISEKSEIFDDQFSVERPDGSNFTLKIRSTKLEDSAMYFCASSPIKAYGYTFGSGTRLTVV.

This chain links TRBV3-1 with TRBJ2-1; D gene ambiguous. The CDR3 covers 13 residues. V was cut by 2 bases and J by 6 bases, with 8 bases left in between. Germline V gives CDR1 LGHDT, CDR2 YNNKEL (reference sequence). The CDR3 protein is CASSQTTGNEQFF. CDR3 in DNA: TGTGCCAGCAGCCAAACCACTGGCAATGAGCAGTTCTTC.

The V call is TRBV13, the J call TRBJ1-4; TRBD1 aligns across 11 bases. Germline trimming cut 4 bases from V and 8 bases from J; bases unmatched to any gene: 3. The germline V gene has CDR1 PRHDT and CDR2 FYEKMQ (reference sequence). CDR3 size: 14 residues. This CDR3 is CASSWTGGSEKLFF. CDR3 DNA sequence: TGTGCCAGCAGCTGGACAGGGGGCAGCGAAAAACTGTTTTTT.

The J gene is TRBJ2-5, the V gene TRBV20-1; 9 nucleotides agree with TRBD1. Trimming took 4 bases from V and 2 from J; bases not matched to a gene: 5. Germline values: CDR1 DFQATT, CDR2 SNEGSKA (reference sequence). The CDR3 totals 14 residues. This CDR3 is CSAKGGTGQETQYF. Written as DNA, the CDR3 is TGCAGTGCTAAGGGGGGGACAGGGCAAGAGACCCAGTACTTC.

This clonotype was seen only once. The genes are TRBV19 and TRBJ2-7; perhaps TRBD2 as D (5 bases). V was shortened by 10 bases and J by 2 bases, with 12 bases between the two germline ends. In germline, CDR1 is LNHDA, CDR2 SQIVND (reference sequence). The CDR3 contains 12 residues. CDR3 region: CATRDSPYEQYF. The CDR3 DNA reads TGTGCCACACGGGATTCGCCCTACGAGCAGTACTTC.

This sequence joins TRBV7-9 and TRBJ2-7; 8 bases fit TRBD2. Germline values: CDR1 SEHNR, CDR2 FQNEAQ (reference sequence). V was pared by 4 bases and J by 6 bases, with 8 bases of the junction left unmatched. CDR3 size: 14 residues. The CDR3 DNA is TGTGCCAGCAGCTCAAGAGCGGGAGAAAGCGAGCAGTACTTC. Protein sequence: CASSSRAGESEQYF.

The chain is built from TRBV28 and TRBJ1-2; D is unresolved. There are 10 residues in the CDR3. Germline V gene lookup returns CDR1 MDHEN and CDR2 SYDVKM. The V gene lost 5 bases and the J gene lost 6 bases, with 4 bases spanning the gap. The CDR3 here is CASSEDGYTF. The CDR3 DNA reads as TGTGCCAGCAGTGAGGATGGCTACACCTTC.

There are a few counts of this clonotype. The chain employs TRBV6-1 and TRBJ2-5, with 8 bases that match TRBD2. This CDR3 region has 13 residues. V dropped 6 bases and J dropped 5; count of bases not matched to a gene: 5. CDR1 is MNHNS, CDR2 SASEGT, per germline. The CDR3 protein is CASRESGSETQYF. The CDR3 coding sequence is TGTGCCAGCAGAGAGAGCGGGAGCGAGACCCAGTACTTC.

In its sample, this clonotype was seen a few times. The chain carries TRBV10-3 and TRBJ2-5; 7 bases agree with TRBD2. J gave up 4 bases and V 4 bases, and 0 bases lay outside the gene matches. This CDR3 is built from 12 residues. CDR1 is ENHRY and CDR2 is SYGVKD in the germline V gene. CDR3 residues: CAISGGGETQYF. The DNA of the CDR3 is TGTGCCATCAGTGGGGGGGGAGAGACCCAGTACTTC.

The chain's CDR3 is CASSTGQTRGEQFF. In DNA, the CDR3 is TGTGCCAGTAGTACCGGACAGACCCGGGGAGAGCAGTTCTTC. The chain is built from TRBV19 and TRBJ2-1; the D gene is possibly TRBD1 (6 bases). CDR3 length: 14 amino acids. Germline loops: CDR1 LNHDA, CDR2 SQIVND (reference sequence). V was clipped by 4 bases and J by 10 bases, with 17 bases between them.

The chain links TRBV18 to TRBJ1-1; no clear D gene. In germline, CDR1 is KGHSH, CDR2 LQKENI. Trimming removed 5 bases from V and 3 bases from J, with 13 bases in between. The CDR3 runs 14 residues. CDR3 sequence: CASSSSYADTEAFF. The CDR3 bases are TGTGCCAGCTCATCCTCCTACGCGGACACTGAAGCTTTCTTT.

The chain has TRBV20-1 and TRBJ2-7; D is ambiguous. Germline CDR1 and CDR2: DFQATT and SNEGSKA (reference sequence). The CDR3 contains 13 residues. V was cut by 3 bases and J by 0 bases, with 9 bases left in between. As DNA, the CDR3 is TGCAGTGCTAGTTCCTCGAGCTCCTACGAGCAGTACTTC. This codes for CSASSSSSYEQYF.